In this sample, the clone carrying this T cell receptor (beta chain) turned up a few times. This CDR3 spans 14 amino acids. With 0 bases clipped from V and 6 bases from J, the junction kept 4 bases outside the gene matches. Per the germline V gene, CDR1 is SGDLS and CDR2 is YYNGEE. Over 18 months, lack of ophthalmopathy progression marked Graves' hyperthyroidism as stable. Patients showing uncontrolled infection, other autoimmune disease, pregnancy or lactation were ineligible. These data originate in a study of T cells in Graves' hyperthyroidism and ophthalmopathy. Study context: Peripheral blood was obtained at initial diagnosis, preceding any treatment.

Template material for amplifying TCR beta CDR3 regions consisted of RNA transcripts. HTBI primers were employed in a first-round RT-PCR of the TCR CDR3. TCRdb processed the multiplex PCR reads anew with MiXCR; each CDR3 protein has one entry. The top ten hold around 16% of the sample, which has 550,000 to 800,000 distinct CDR3 sequences, 17% seen once. The sequencing input was blood. V gene TRBV9 combines with J gene TRBJ2-7; 9 bases are a match to TRBD1. This clonotype was obtained from a man between 45 and 60 years old with Graves' hyperthyroidism. Here the CDR3 DNA reads TGTGCCAGCAGCGTAGGTACAGGGGGCCGCGAGCAGTACTTC. Translated: CASSVGTGGREQYF. The variable domain in full, with the rest retrieved from reference TRBV9 and TRBJ2-7, is DSGVTQTPKHLITATGQRVTLRCSPRSGDLSVYWYQQSLDQGLQFLIQYYNGEERAKGNILERFSAQQFPDLHSELNLSSLELGDSALYFCASSVGTGGREQYFGPGTRLTVT.